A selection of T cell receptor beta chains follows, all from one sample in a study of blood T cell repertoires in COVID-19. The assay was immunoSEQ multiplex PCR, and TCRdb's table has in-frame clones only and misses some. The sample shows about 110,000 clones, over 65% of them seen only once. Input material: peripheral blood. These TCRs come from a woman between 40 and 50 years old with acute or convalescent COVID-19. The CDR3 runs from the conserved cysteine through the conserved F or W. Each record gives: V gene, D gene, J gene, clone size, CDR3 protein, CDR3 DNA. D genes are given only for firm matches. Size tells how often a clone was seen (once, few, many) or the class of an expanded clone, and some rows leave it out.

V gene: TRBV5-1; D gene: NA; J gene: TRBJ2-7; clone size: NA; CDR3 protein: CASRGSSYEQYF; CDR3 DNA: TGCGCCAGCAGGGGCAGCTCCTACGAGCAGTACTTC
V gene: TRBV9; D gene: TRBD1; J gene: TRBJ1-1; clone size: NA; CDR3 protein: CASSAGQQKSEAFF; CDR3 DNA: TGTGCCAGCAGCGCGGGACAGCAGAAGTCTGAAGCTTTCTTT
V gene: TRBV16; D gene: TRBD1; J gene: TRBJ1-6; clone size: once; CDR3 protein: CASSRTGTDDSPLHF; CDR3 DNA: TGTGCCAGCAGCCGTACCGGGACAGATGATTCACCCCTCCACTTT
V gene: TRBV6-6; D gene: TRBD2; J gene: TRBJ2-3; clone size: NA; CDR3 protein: CASSYWRGADTQYF; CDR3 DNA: TGTGCCAGCAGTTACTGGCGGGGGGCAGATACGCAGTATTTT
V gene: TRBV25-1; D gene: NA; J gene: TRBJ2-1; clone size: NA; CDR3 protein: CASSAGIQGSLDNEQFF; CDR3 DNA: TGTGCCAGCAGTGCCGGGATACAGGGTAGCCTTGACAATGAGCAGTTCTTC
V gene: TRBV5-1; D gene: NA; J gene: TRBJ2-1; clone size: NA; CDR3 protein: CASSPPWGRNEQFF; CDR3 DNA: TGCGCCAGCAGCCCCCCGTGGGGCCGTAATGAGCAGTTCTTC
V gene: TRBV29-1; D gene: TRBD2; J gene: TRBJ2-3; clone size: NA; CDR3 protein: CSVGEGTSTDTQYF; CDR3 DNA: TGCAGCGTTGGGGAGGGGACCAGCACAGATACGCAGTATTTT
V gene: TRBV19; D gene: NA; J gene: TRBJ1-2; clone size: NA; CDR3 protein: CASSINLKGHGYTF; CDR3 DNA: TGTGCCAGTAGTATAAATCTCAAGGGGCATGGCTACACCTTC
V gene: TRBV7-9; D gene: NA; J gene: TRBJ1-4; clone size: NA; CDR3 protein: CASSFKQGFGELFF; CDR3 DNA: TGTGCCAGCAGCTTCAAACAGGGCTTTGGGGAACTGTTTTTT
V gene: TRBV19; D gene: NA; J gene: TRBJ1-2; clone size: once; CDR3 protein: CASSIDPAGNYGYTF; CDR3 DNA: TGTGCCAGTAGTATAGACCCGGCGGGCAACTATGGCTACACCTTC
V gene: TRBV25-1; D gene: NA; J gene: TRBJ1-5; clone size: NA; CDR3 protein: CATRHADQPQHF; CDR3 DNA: TGTGCCACCAGACACGCGGATCAGCCCCAGCATTTT
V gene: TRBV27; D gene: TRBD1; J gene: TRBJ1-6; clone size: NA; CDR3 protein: CASSPAGQGYSPLHF; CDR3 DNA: TGTGCCAGCAGCCCAGCCGGACAGGGGTATTCACCCCTCCACTTT
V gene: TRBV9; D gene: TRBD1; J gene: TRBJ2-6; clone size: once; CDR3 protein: CASSEGDRRTSGANVLTF; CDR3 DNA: TGTGCCAGCAGCGAGGGGGACAGGCGTACCTCTGGGGCCAACGTCCTGACTTTC
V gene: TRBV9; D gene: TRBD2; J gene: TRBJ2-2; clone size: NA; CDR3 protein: CASTPGGARLGTGELFF; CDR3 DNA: TGTGCCAGCACTCCGGGGGGAGCCCGCTTGGGGACCGGGGAGCTGTTTTTT
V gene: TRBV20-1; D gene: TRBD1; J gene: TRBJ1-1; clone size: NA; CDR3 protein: CSASGRGRVGTEAFF; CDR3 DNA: TGCAGTGCTAGTGGGAGGGGGCGCGTCGGTACTGAAGCTTTCTTT
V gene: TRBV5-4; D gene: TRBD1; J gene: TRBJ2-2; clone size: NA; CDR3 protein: CASSPPGQTNTGELFF; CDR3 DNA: TGTGCCAGCAGTCCACCGGGACAGACGAACACCGGGGAGCTGTTTTTT
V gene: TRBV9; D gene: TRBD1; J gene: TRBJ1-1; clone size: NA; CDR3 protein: CASSGRDRGSEAFF; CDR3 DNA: TGTGCCAGCAGCGGACGGGACAGGGGGTCTGAAGCTTTCTTT
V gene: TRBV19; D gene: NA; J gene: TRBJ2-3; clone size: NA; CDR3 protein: CASSRLVSSDTQYF; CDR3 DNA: TGTGCCAGTAGTCGACTAGTGTCGTCAGATACGCAGTATTTT
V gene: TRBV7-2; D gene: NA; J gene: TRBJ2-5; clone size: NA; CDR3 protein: CASSLVLVETQYF; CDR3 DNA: TGTGCCAGCAGCTTAGTATTAGTAGAGACCCAGTACTTC
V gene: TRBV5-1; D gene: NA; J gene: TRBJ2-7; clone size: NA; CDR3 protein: CASSWSDPSEQYF; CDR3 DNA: TGCGCCAGCAGCTGGAGCGATCCCTCCGAGCAGTACTTC
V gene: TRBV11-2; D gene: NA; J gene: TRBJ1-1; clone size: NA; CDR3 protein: CASSIRTVMNTEAFF; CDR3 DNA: TGTGCCAGCAGCATAAGGACAGTTATGAACACTGAAGCTTTCTTT
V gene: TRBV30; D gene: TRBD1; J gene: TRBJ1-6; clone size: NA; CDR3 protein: CARGAGGRSYNSPLHF; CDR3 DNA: TGTGCCCGGGGGGCAGGGGGCCGGTCCTATAATTCACCCCTCCACTTT
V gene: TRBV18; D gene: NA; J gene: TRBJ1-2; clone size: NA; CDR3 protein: CASSPTTIGVDYGYTF; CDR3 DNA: TGTGCCAGCTCACCGACGACAATCGGCGTGGACTATGGCTACACCTTC
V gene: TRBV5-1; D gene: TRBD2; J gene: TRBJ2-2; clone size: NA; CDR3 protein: CASSVAGGQTTGELFF; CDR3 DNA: TGCGCCAGCAGCGTAGCGGGGGGACAGACCACCGGGGAGCTGTTTTTT
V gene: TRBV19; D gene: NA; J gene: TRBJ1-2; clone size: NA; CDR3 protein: CASSFLSNYGYTF; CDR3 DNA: TGTGCCAGTAGTTTCCTTTCTAACTATGGCTACACCTTC
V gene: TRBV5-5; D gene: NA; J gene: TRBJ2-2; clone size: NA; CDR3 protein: CASSLSLQGTGELFF; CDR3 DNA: TGTGCCAGCAGCTTGTCTCTACAGGGTACCGGGGAGCTGTTTTTT
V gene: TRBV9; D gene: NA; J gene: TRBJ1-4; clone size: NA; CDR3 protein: CASSVQGGSEKLFF; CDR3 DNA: TGTGCCAGCAGCGTTCAGGGAGGGAGTGAAAAACTGTTTTTT
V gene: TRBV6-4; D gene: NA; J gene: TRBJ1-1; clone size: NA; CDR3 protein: CASSELAGTEAFF; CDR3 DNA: TGTGCCAGCAGTGAACTCGCGGGTACTGAAGCTTTCTTT
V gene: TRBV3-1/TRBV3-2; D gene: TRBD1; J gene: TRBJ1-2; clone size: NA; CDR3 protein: CASSHKGTGTGYTF; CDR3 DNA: TGTGCCAGCAGCCATAAAGGGACAGGGACTGGCTACACCTTC
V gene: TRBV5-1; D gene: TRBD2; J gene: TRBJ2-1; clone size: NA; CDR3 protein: CASSLYYAGGNNEQFF; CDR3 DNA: TGCGCCAGCAGCTTGTACTACGCGGGGGGGAACAATGAGCAGTTCTTC
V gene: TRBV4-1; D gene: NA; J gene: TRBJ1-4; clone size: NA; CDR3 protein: CASSQGVSVSNEKLFF; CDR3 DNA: TGCGCCAGCAGCCAAGGTGTCTCTGTGTCTAATGAAAAACTGTTTTTT